This TCR beta chain derives from a study of CD8+ T cells in alopecia areata. Germline loops: CDR1 LGHNT, CDR2 FRNRAP. V gave up 6 bases and J gave up 5 bases, with 19 bases separating them. There are 16 residues in the CDR3. Only a few counts were recorded for this clone. The antigen is not known. This sample's treatment: oral pan-JAK inhibitor, 5-10 mg twice daily. Sampling of alopecia areata patients yielded lesional scalp punch biopsies as well as peripheral blood. RNA was extracted and reverse transcribed into cDNA as the sequencing template. The repertoire was sequenced with immunoSEQ multiplex PCR; TCRdb's copy has only in-frame clones and lacks some. This repertoire shows roughly 220,000 clones, 66% found once; its top ten account for more than 1%. Overall study findings and caveats: It was less clear whether patients shared TCRs than it was in mice, possibly because of HLA.

V gene TRBV12-5 combines with J gene TRBJ1-4; D possibly corresponds to TRBD1 (6 bases). This specimen consisted of CD4+ T cells sorted from blood, obtained at week 44, from a patient treated with tofacitinib. The sequence was obtained from a human donor with alopecia areata. The CDR3 sequence is CASGPYMDRRNEKLFF. The CDR3 DNA reads TGTGCTAGTGGCCCTTACATGGACAGACGCAATGAAAAACTGTTTTTT.